This T cell receptor beta chain was recovered during a study of Ad26.COV2.S vaccination and SARS-CoV-2 variants. This clone was picked up one time. The CDR3 totals 13 residues. V was cut by 5 bases and J by 3 bases, with 12 bases left in between. The germline CDR1 and CDR2 sequences are SGHTS and YDEGEE. Treatment of the sample: 19 received Ad26.COV2.S at low or high dose, single or two shots; several received placebo; per-sample allocation not given. Day 63 following the first vaccine or placebo injection was when the samples were taken. It was Wuhan-strain SARS-CoV-2 spike that the Ad26 vaccine vector expressed. Clones were read by immunoSEQ multiplex PCR, and TCRdb kept only the in-frame ones, dropping some. The sample records about 470,000 clones, about 90% being singletons.

The rearrangement joins TRBV5-8 to TRBJ2-7, with D perhaps TRBD1 (6 bases). This TCR was recovered from a person aged 18-65 years who received the Ad26.COV2.S COVID-19 vaccine or a placebo. The sequencing used peripheral blood, collected in a trial of Ad26.COV2.S vaccine versus placebo. The chain's CDR3 is CASSGKGGYEQYF. The CDR3 DNA reads TGTGCCAGCAGTGGGAAAGGGGGCTACGAGCAGTACTTC.